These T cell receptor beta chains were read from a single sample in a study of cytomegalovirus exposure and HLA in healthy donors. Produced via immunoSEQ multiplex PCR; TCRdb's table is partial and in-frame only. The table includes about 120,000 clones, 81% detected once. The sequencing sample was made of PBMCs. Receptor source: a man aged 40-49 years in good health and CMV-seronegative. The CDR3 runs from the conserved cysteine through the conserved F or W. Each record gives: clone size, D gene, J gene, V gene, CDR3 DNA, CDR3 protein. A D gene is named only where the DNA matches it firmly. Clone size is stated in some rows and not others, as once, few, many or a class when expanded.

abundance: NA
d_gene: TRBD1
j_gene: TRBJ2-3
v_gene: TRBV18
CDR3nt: TGTGCCAGCTCACTTTCCTTAACAGGGGTTAGCACAGATACGCAGTATTTT
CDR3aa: CASSLSLTGVSTDTQYF

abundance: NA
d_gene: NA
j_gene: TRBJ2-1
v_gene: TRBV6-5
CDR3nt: TGTGCCAGCAGTTACGGGGGCGTGTATGAGCAGTTCTTC
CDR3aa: CASSYGGVYEQFF

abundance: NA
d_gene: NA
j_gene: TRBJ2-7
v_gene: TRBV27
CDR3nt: TGTGCCAGCAGACCGCCGGGGTTGATGAAGAGAGGGCAGTACTTC
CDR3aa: CASRPPGLMKRGQYF

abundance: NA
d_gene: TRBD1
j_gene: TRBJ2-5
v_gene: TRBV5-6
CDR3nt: TGTGCCAGCAGCGGGGGACAGGGGCGGGAGACCCAGTACTTC
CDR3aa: CASSGGQGRETQYF

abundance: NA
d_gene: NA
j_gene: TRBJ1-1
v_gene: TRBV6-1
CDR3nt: TGTGCCAGCAGTGAAGCAATGGGGAGGGCTGACTCTGAAGCTTTCTTT
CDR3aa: CASSEAMGRADSEAFF

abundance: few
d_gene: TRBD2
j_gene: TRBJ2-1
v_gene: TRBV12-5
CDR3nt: TGTGCTAGTGGTTTTGGACTAGCGGGAGCGCTTGAGCAGTTCTTC
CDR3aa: CASGFGLAGALEQFF

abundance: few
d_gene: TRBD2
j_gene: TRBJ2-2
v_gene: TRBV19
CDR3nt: TGTGCCAGTCAGGGACTAGCGGGAGCCGGGGAGCTGTTTTTT
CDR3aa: CASQGLAGAGELFF

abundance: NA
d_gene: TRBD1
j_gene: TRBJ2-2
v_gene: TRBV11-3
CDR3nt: TGTGCCAGCAGCTTAGAGGTGCCAGGGGGAACCGGGGAGCTGTTTTTT
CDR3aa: CASSLEVPGGTGELFF

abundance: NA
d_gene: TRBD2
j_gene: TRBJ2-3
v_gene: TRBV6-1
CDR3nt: TGTGCCAGCAGTGAACTAGCGGGGGGGCCAGATACGCAGTATTTT
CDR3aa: CASSELAGGPDTQYF

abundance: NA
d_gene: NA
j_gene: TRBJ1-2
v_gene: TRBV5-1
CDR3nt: TGCGCCAGCAGAGTGACTGGGTCGGACTATGGCTACACCTTC
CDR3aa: CASRVTGSDYGYTF

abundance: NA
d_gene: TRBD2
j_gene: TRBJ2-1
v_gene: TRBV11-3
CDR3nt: TGTGCCAGCAGCTTAGATCTAGCGGGGGGGCGGAATGAGCAGTTCTTC
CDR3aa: CASSLDLAGGRNEQFF

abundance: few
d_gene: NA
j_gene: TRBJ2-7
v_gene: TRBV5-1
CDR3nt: TGCGCCAGCAGCTTGGATGAGGGTAGCTACGAGCAGTACTTC
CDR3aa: CASSLDEGSYEQYF

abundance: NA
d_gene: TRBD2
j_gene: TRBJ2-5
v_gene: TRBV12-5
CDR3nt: TGTGCTAGTGGTTCCCCGACTTCGACTAGCGGATCGGTCTTGGAGACCCAGTACTTC
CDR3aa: CASGSPTSTSGSVLETQYF

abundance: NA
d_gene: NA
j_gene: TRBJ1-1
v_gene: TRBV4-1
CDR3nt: TGCGCCAGCAGCCAAGGGGGGGGCGGAATGAACACTGAAGCTTTCTTT
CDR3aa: CASSQGGGGMNTEAFF

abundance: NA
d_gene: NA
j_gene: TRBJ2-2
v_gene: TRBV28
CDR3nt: TGTGCCAGCAGCCGGAGTCTTGGGGAGCTGTTTTTT
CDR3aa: CASSRSLGELFF

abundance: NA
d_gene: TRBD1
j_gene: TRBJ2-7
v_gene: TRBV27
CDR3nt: TGTGCCAGCAGTTCCAAACCGGGACAGTCCTACGAGCAGTACTTC
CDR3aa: CASSSKPGQSYEQYF

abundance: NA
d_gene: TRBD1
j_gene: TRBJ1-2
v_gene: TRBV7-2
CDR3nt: TGTGCCAGCAGCTTAGGGCGACAGGGGACCGGCTACACCTTC
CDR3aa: CASSLGRQGTGYTF

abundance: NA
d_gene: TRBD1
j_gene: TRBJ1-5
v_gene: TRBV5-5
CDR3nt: TGTGCCAGCAGCGGGGACAGTCAGAATCAGCCCCAGCATTTT
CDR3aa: CASSGDSQNQPQHF

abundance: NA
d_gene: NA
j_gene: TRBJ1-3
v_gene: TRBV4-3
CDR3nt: TGCGCCAGCAGCCAAGGGCAGGGTGTAACTGGAAACACCATATATTTT
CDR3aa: CASSQGQGVTGNTIYF

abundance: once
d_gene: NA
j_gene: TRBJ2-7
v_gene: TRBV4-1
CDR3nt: TGCGCCAGCAGCCAAGTCAGGGGACCCTACGAGCAGTACTTC
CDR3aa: CASSQVRGPYEQYF

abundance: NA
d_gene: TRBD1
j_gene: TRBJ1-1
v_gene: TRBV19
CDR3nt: TGTGCCAGTACGGCGAGACAGGGGGCTTGGACTGAAGCTTTCTTT
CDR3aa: CASTARQGAWTEAFF

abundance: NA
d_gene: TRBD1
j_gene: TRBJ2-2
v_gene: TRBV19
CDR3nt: TGTGCCAGTAGTATACGGCAGGGGGCCTTATCTACCGGGGAGCTGTTTTTT
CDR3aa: CASSIRQGALSTGELFF

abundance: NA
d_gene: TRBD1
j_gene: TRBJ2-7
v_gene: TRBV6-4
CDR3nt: TGTGCCAGCAGTGACCGGACAGGAGAGCGCGAGCAGTACTTC
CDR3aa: CASSDRTGEREQYF

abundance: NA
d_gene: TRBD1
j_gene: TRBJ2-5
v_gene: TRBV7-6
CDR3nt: TGTGCCAGCAGCTTAGGGACAGGGAGGACCCAGTACTTC
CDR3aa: CASSLGTGRTQYF